A selection of T cell receptor beta chains follows, all from one sample in a study of blood T cell repertoires in COVID-19. Repertoires were generated with immunoSEQ multiplex PCR, while TCRdb's copy carries only in-frame clones and drops some. This repertoire shows about 97,000 clones, roughly 85% found once; its top ten account for 2%. The material sequenced was peripheral blood. These receptor sequences come from a man aged 45-60 years with active COVID-19. The CDR3 runs from the conserved cysteine through the conserved F or W. D genes are given only for firm matches. Size is stated for part of the rows, as once, few or many counts, or as a class when the clone is expanded.

size: -; D: -; V: TRBV6-5; J: TRBJ1-1; CDR3: CASSSGNTEAFF; DNA: TGTGCCAGCAGTTCGGGTAACACTGAAGCTTTCTTT
size: -; D: -; V: TRBV6-5; J: TRBJ1-6; CDR3: CASSKGPEGNSPLHF; DNA: TGTGCCAGCAGTAAGGGGCCCGAAGGGAATTCACCCCTCCACTTT
size: -; D: -; V: TRBV5-1; J: TRBJ2-3; CDR3: CASSLEALADTQYF; DNA: TGCGCCAGCAGCTTGGAAGCGCTAGCAGATACGCAGTATTTT
size: -; D: TRBD1; V: TRBV29-1; J: TRBJ2-1; CDR3: CSVTGVYALNEQFF; DNA: TGCAGCGTTACAGGGGTGTATGCTCTTAATGAGCAGTTCTTC
size: -; D: -; V: TRBV6-5; J: TRBJ1-6; CDR3: CASNGGAYNSPLHF; DNA: TGTGCCAGCAACGGGGGGGCTTATAATTCACCCCTCCACTTT
size: -; D: -; V: TRBV2; J: TRBJ2-2; CDR3: CASTIYRETGELFF; DNA: TGTGCCAGCACGATCTACAGGGAAACCGGGGAGCTGTTTTTT
size: -; D: TRBD1; V: TRBV4-1; J: TRBJ1-2; CDR3: CASSQGQGADYGYTF; DNA: TGCGCCAGCAGCCAAGGACAGGGGGCGGACTATGGCTACACCTTC
size: -; D: TRBD1; V: TRBV3-1/TRBV3-2; J: TRBJ2-1; CDR3: CASSLTGTGGPNEQFF; DNA: TGTGCCAGCAGCCTCACAGGTACAGGGGGGCCCAATGAGCAGTTCTTC
size: -; D: -; V: TRBV10-3; J: TRBJ1-2; CDR3: CAISGVGGDGYTF; DNA: TGTGCCATCAGTGGAGTGGGGGGAGATGGCTACACCTTC
size: -; D: -; V: TRBV11-2; J: TRBJ2-7; CDR3: CASSLWKGYEQYF; DNA: TGTGCCAGCAGCTTATGGAAGGGGTACGAGCAGTACTTC
size: -; D: -; V: TRBV10-3; J: TRBJ2-3; CDR3: CAISGSVDTQYF; DNA: TGTGCCATCAGTGGGAGCGTAGATACGCAGTATTTT
size: -; D: TRBD1; V: TRBV7-8; J: TRBJ1-2; CDR3: CASSLRTGDIGYTF; DNA: TGTGCCAGCAGCTTAAGGACAGGGGATATAGGCTACACCTTC
size: -; D: -; V: TRBV11-2; J: TRBJ1-1; CDR3: CASSFRQTEAFF; DNA: TGTGCCAGCAGCTTCCGACAGACCGAAGCTTTCTTT
size: once; D: -; V: TRBV7-2; J: TRBJ2-7; CDR3: CASSLGGPAGEQYF; DNA: TGTGCCAGCAGCTTAGGGGGCCCGGCTGGCGAGCAGTACTTC
size: -; D: TRBD2; V: TRBV11-3; J: TRBJ2-5; CDR3: CASSGGGATQYF; DNA: TGTGCCAGCAGCGGGGGGGGAGCGACCCAGTACTTC
size: -; D: TRBD2; V: TRBV10-3; J: TRBJ2-7; CDR3: CAISEFGTSGDYEQYF; DNA: TGTGCCATCAGTGAGTTTGGGACTAGCGGGGACTACGAGCAGTACTTC
size: -; D: TRBD2; V: TRBV29-1; J: TRBJ2-3; CDR3: CSVKNPTSGGDTQYF; DNA: TGCAGCGTAAAGAACCCGACTAGCGGTGGAGATACGCAGTATTTT
size: -; D: TRBD1; V: TRBV2; J: TRBJ1-1; CDR3: CASSPGQADTEAFF; DNA: TGTGCCAGCAGCCCGGGACAGGCAGACACTGAAGCTTTCTTT
size: -; D: TRBD2; V: TRBV9; J: TRBJ2-5; CDR3: CASSVAASGGAARETQYF; DNA: TGTGCCAGCAGCGTAGCTGCTAGCGGGGGGGCGGCACGGGAGACCCAGTACTTC
size: -; D: -; V: TRBV3-1/TRBV3-2; J: TRBJ2-4; CDR3: CASSHLRLGAGKNIQYF; DNA: TGTGCCAGCAGCCATCTCCGTTTGGGGGCGGGCAAAAACATTCAGTACTTC
size: -; D: -; V: TRBV5-5; J: TRBJ2-2; CDR3: CASSYGFYGPGELFF; DNA: TGTGCCAGCAGCTATGGTTTTTATGGCCCCGGGGAGCTGTTTTTT
size: -; D: -; V: TRBV6-4; J: TRBJ1-2; CDR3: CASRADSSNYGYTF; DNA: TGTGCCAGCAGAGCAGACAGCTCTAACTATGGCTACACCTTC
size: -; D: -; V: TRBV2; J: TRBJ2-2; CDR3: CASTLLGLGGGELFF; DNA: TGTGCCAGCACTCTATTGGGACTTGGAGGCGGGGAGCTGTTTTTT
size: -; D: -; V: TRBV9; J: TRBJ2-3; CDR3: CASSSPGRSDTQYF; DNA: TGTGCCAGCAGCTCCCCAGGGAGGTCAGATACGCAGTATTTT
size: -; D: -; V: TRBV24-1; J: TRBJ2-1; CDR3: CATSDRQTSSYNEQFF; DNA: TGTGCCACCAGTGACAGACAGACCTCCTCCTACAATGAGCAGTTCTTC
size: -; D: -; V: TRBV3-1/TRBV3-2; J: TRBJ2-6; CDR3: CASSQGSQGYLFRANVLTF; DNA: TGTGCCAGCAGCCAAGGCTCTCAGGGTTATTTGTTCCGGGCCAACGTCCTGACTTTC
size: -; D: TRBD1; V: TRBV6-6; J: TRBJ2-7; CDR3: CASSYDRARTYEQYF; DNA: TGTGCCAGCAGTTACGACAGGGCCCGTACCTACGAGCAGTACTTC
size: -; D: -; V: TRBV3-1/TRBV3-2; J: TRBJ1-1; CDR3: CASSLRSAEAFF; DNA: TGTGCCAGCAGCCTCAGGTCGGCTGAAGCTTTCTTT
size: few; D: -; V: TRBV9; J: TRBJ2-2; CDR3: CASSVGGQSGELFF; DNA: TGTGCCAGCAGCGTAGGGGGGCAGAGCGGGGAGCTGTTTTTT
size: -; D: -; V: TRBV5-1; J: TRBJ2-7; CDR3: CASSPPQQPVYEQYF; DNA: TGCGCCAGCAGCCCCCCCCAACAGCCCGTATACGAGCAGTACTTC